These 32 T cell receptor beta chains share one sample of origin, sequenced in a study of blood T cell repertoires in COVID-19. Profiling relied on immunoSEQ multiplex PCR, and the TCRdb table lists in-frame clones only, not all of them. The sample consists of some 230,000 clones, approximately 86% of them appearing once. The sequenced sample was peripheral blood. Receptor source: a woman aged 45 to 65 with COVID-19, enrolled during active disease.

This clone was counted a single time. V usage is TRBV24-1 and J usage is TRBJ1-1; D remains unclear. CDR1 is KGHDR, CDR2 SFDVKD, per germline. The CDR3 has 13 residues. Trimming stripped 5 bases from V and 3 bases from J, with 9 bases between. CDR3 DNA sequence: TGTGCCACCAGTGGCGGCAGCCACACTGAAGCTTTCTTT. It codes for CATSGGSHTEAFF.

The chain couples TRBV19 to TRBJ2-1; TRBD1 might be the D (5 bases). The germline V gene encodes CDR1 LNHDA and CDR2 SQIVND (reference sequence). CDR3 length: 15 amino acids. The V and J ends lost 2 bases and 2 bases respectively, with 10 bases between them. CDR3: CASSIRQLTYNEQFF. The CDR3 bases are TGTGCCAGTAGTATAAGACAGCTCACCTACAATGAGCAGTTCTTC.

This chain connects TRBV18 to TRBJ2-7, with D possibly being TRBD1 (6 bases). The V end was cut by 4 bases, the J end by 1 base, with 8 bases between. The CDR3 contains 13 residues. Looked up from germline, CDR1 is KGHSH and CDR2 is LQKENI. The CDR3 loop is CASSLQGSYEQYV. CDR3 in DNA: TGTGCCAGCTCACTACAGGGTTCCTACGAGCAGTACGTC.

The J gene is TRBJ2-1, the V gene TRBV30; a weak D match, TRBD1 (6 bases). V lost 5 bases to trimming and J lost 4 bases, with 9 bases between them. The V gene's germline CDR1 is GTSNPN and CDR2 SVGIG (reference sequence). The CDR3 contains 12 residues. DNA for the CDR3: TGTGCCTGGGTGACAGGTTACAATGAGCAGTTCTTC. Encoded protein: CAWVTGYNEQFF.

The V gene is TRBV12-5, the J gene TRBJ1-5; no clear D gene. The V and J ends lost 5 bases and 11 bases respectively, with 10 bases between them. The CDR3 extends over 11 amino acids. Germline lookup yields CDR1 LGHNT and CDR2 FRNRAP. The CDR3 coding sequence is TGTGCTAGTGGTGCCGGCCGGGCCCAGCATTTT. It specifies CASGAGRAQHF.

The chain employs TRBV4-1 and TRBJ2-3; D is unresolved. Germline values: CDR1 MGHRA, CDR2 YSYEKL. CDR3 length: 18 residues. The V end was cut by 2 bases, the J end by 9 bases, with 27 bases between. CDR3 sequence (DNA): TGCGCCAGCAGCCAAACCGCCACCTACTATAGCTCTATGCCCACGCAGTATTTT. This gives the protein CASSQTATYYSSMPTQYF.

This clone was observed a handful of times. This chain uses TRBV5-1 with TRBJ2-7, with 7 bases lining up with TRBD1. The CDR3 is made up of 15 amino acids. Germline V gives CDR1 SGHRS, CDR2 YFSETQ. After removal of 2 bases from V and 2 bases from J, the junction contained 7 bases not matched to a gene. CDR3 in amino acids: CASSFLRDSPYEQYF. CDR3 DNA sequence: TGCGCCAGCAGCTTTCTCCGGGACAGTCCCTACGAGCAGTACTTC.

The rearrangement links TRBV19 to TRBJ1-5, with D perhaps matching TRBD1 (6 bases). The CDR3 loop spans 15 amino acids. Trimming shortened V by 3 bases and J by 5 bases, and 14 bases separated the two germline ends. Germline-derived CDR1 and CDR2 are LNHDA and SQIVND (reference sequence). The CDR3 DNA reads as TGTGCCAGTAGTATGGGGGCACAGCTTTATCAGCCCCAGCATTTT. Encoded protein: CASSMGAQLYQPQHF.

The chain is built from TRBV7-2 and TRBJ1-2; 9 nucleotides line up with TRBD1. The CDR3 spans 13 residues. Per the germline V gene, CDR1 is SGHTA and CDR2 is FQGNSA. The V segment lost 3 bases and the J segment 6 bases; nucleotides outside the gene matches: 2. CDR3 sequence (DNA): TGTGCCAGCAGCTTCGACAGGGGGGATGGCTACACCTTC. Translation: CASSFDRGDGYTF.

The chain couples TRBV5-8 to TRBJ1-1; tentative D call: TRBD1 (5 bases). From germline, CDR1 is SGHTS and CDR2 YDEGEE. V shed 1 base and J shed 4 bases, with 17 bases lying between them. The CDR3 covers 16 residues. DNA of the CDR3: TGTGCCAGCAGCTTGCGGCGGCCCCGGGGGGGCACTGAAGCTTTCTTT. Translation gives CASSLRRPRGGTEAFF. Filled out from reference TRBV5-8 and TRBJ1-1, the complete variable domain reads EAGVTQSPTHLIKTRGQQATLRCSPISGHTSVYWYQQALGLGLQFLLWYDEGEERNRGNFPPRFSGRQFPNYSSELNVNALELEDSALYLCASSLRRPRGGTEAFFGQGTRLTVV.

The chain couples TRBV19 to TRBJ1-1; 7 nucleotides agree with TRBD1. Germline V gives CDR1 LNHDA, CDR2 SQIVND (reference sequence). This CDR3 contains 14 residues. The V gene end was trimmed by 2 bases and the J gene end by 1 base; junction bases not matched to a gene: 1. DNA of the CDR3: TGTGCCAGTAGTATATGGGACAGGAACACTGAAGCTTTCTTT. Protein product: CASSIWDRNTEAFF.

The chain joins TRBV12-3 or TRBV12-4 to TRBJ2-7; tentative D call: TRBD1 (6 bases). The CDR3 has 13 residues. Trimming left V 6 bases short and J 4 bases short, with 13 bases between. CDR3 in amino acids: CASSRGTGYEQYF. CDR3 DNA sequence: TGTGCCAGCAGCAGGGGAACAGGATACGAGCAGTACTTC.

The chain is built from TRBV5-1 and TRBJ2-3, with 8 bases aligning to TRBD1. The CDR3 extends over 14 amino acids. V lost 3 bases and J lost 3; bases outside the gene matches: 3. In germline, CDR1 is SGHRS, CDR2 YFSETQ. The CDR3 DNA reads as TGCGCCAGCAGCTCCGGACAGGGAACAGATACGCAGTATTTT. This sequence encodes CASSSGQGTDTQYF.

The V and J genes are TRBV11-3 and TRBJ2-7; 10 positions match TRBD1. CDR1 SGHNT and CDR2 YENEEA come from the germline V gene. CDR3 length: 16 residues. Losses at the gene ends were 5 bases for V and 3 bases for J; bases not matched to a gene: 10. Here the CDR3 DNA reads TGTGCCAGCAGCCCAAGCGGACAGGGGGGGGACTACGAGCAGTACTTC. Translation: CASSPSGQGGDYEQYF.

The V call is TRBV5-1, the J call TRBJ2-2; D possibly corresponds to TRBD2 (5 bases). V lost 7 bases and J lost 0, with 10 bases in between. The germline gives CDR1 SGHRS, CDR2 YFSETQ. The CDR3 has 14 residues. CDR3 sequence: CASSSEANTGELFF. The CDR3 DNA is TGCGCCAGCTCCTCGGAGGCGAACACCGGGGAGCTGTTTTTT.

The J gene is TRBJ2-6, the V gene TRBV5-5, with unresolved D. CDR1 is SGHKS, CDR2 YYEKEE, per germline (reference sequence). CDR3 length equals 17 residues. Trimming removed 0 bases from V and 0 bases from J, with 10 bases in between. The CDR3 DNA is TGTGCCAGCAGCTTGGAGGTAGCCTACTCTGGGGCCAACGTCCTGACTTTC. Protein: CASSLEVAYSGANVLTF.

V and J are TRBV4-1 and TRBJ2-2, with D perhaps TRBD2 (6 bases). Germline assignment: CDR1 MGHRA and CDR2 YSYEKL. The CDR3 length is 13 residues. V lost 1 base, J lost 7 bases, and 7 bases lay in between. CDR3 DNA: TGCGCCAGCAGCCAAGGGGGGGACGGGGAGCTGTTTTTT. This gives the protein CASSQGGDGELFF.

This chain connects TRBV24-1 to TRBJ1-5; possibly TRBD1 for D (5 bases). The germline V gene encodes CDR1 KGHDR and CDR2 SFDVKD. V lost 5 bases, J lost 6 bases, and 19 bases lay in between. This CDR3 is 16 amino acids long. CDR3: CATSGQGHPGIQPQHF. The DNA for the CDR3 is TGTGCCACCAGTGGTCAAGGACACCCAGGGATTCAGCCCCAGCATTTT.

The chain joins TRBV24-1 to TRBJ2-5, with TRBD2 matching 7 bases. The length of the CDR3 is 15 residues. J was trimmed by 5 bases and V by 3 bases; bases with no gene match: 8. CDR1 is KGHDR and CDR2 is SFDVKD in the germline V gene. DNA of the CDR3: TGTGCCACCAGTGATCCCGGGGGGTTTCCGGAGACCCAGTACTTC. Its protein product is CATSDPGGFPETQYF.

This clone was observed a single time. This chain joins TRBV7-8 and TRBJ1-1; tentatively, D is TRBD1 (5 bases). With 2 bases removed from V and 6 bases from J, the gap between germline ends came to 22 bases. Germline V gene lookup returns CDR1 SGHVS and CDR2 FQNEAQ. The length of the CDR3 is 17 residues. The CDR3 coding sequence is TGTGCCAGCAGCTTAAGGTGGAAGACCCCCCAGGGCGCTGAAGCTTTCTTT. It encodes CASSLRWKTPQGAEAFF.

This rearrangement joins TRBV2 to TRBJ1-2; TRBD1 aligns across 9 bases. Germline CDR1 reads SNHLY; CDR2 reads FYNNEI. The CDR3 has 13 residues. J gave up 6 bases and V 7 bases, and 6 bases lay outside the gene matches. This chain's CDR3 is CASNRDRVDGYTF. CDR3 nucleotide sequence: TGTGCCAGCAACCGGGACAGGGTGGATGGCTACACCTTC.

V usage is TRBV6-4 and J usage is TRBJ2-2; D remains unclear. This CDR3 spans 16 amino acids. V lost 8 bases and J lost 3, with 19 bases in between. Germline V gene data show CDR1 as MRHNA and CDR2 as SNTAGT. The CDR3 region has the DNA TGTGCCAGCCGTACCCTAACAGCCTTTCACACCGGGGAGCTGTTTTTT. Protein sequence: CASRTLTAFHTGELFF.

This clone has a single count. The V and J genes are TRBV5-4 and TRBJ2-1; the match to TRBD2 covers 10 bases. V shed 4 bases and J 5 bases; nucleotides not matched to a gene: 6. Germline assignment: CDR1 SGHNT and CDR2 YYREEE (reference sequence). CDR3 length: 15 residues. Here the CDR3 DNA reads TGTGCCAGCAGCCCACTGACTAGCGGGCACAATGAGCAGTTCTTC. It is translated as CASSPLTSGHNEQFF.

The rearrangement joins TRBV28 to TRBJ2-7, with a weak D call TRBD1 (5 bases). Trimming cost V 2 bases and J 4 bases, with 6 bases left between them. The CDR3 has 12 amino acids. The V gene's germline CDR1 is MDHEN and CDR2 SYDVKM. CDR3: CASSLRGYEQYF. The CDR3 DNA is TGTGCCAGCAGTTTAAGGGGATACGAGCAGTACTTC.

This clone was observed a single time. V gene TRBV28 combines with J gene TRBJ1-1, with TRBD1 as a possible D gene (5 bases). Trimming shortened V by 4 bases and J by 6 bases, and 15 bases separated the two germline ends. Germline-derived CDR1 and CDR2 are MDHEN and SYDVKM. CDR3 length: 14 residues. In DNA, the CDR3 is TGTGCCAGCAGTTCTCCGGGCAGGGCGGCTGAAGCTTTCTTT. Translated, it gives CASSSPGRAAEAFF.

V usage is TRBV27 and J usage is TRBJ2-7, with TRBD1 identical over 9 bases. J lost 0 bases, V lost 6 bases, and 3 bases had no gene match. Germline CDR1 is MNHEY and CDR2 is SMNVEV (reference sequence). CDR3 length: 14 amino acids. The CDR3 loop is CASRGTGSSYEQYV. As DNA, the CDR3 is TGTGCCAGCAGGGGGACAGGGAGCTCCTACGAGCAGTACGTC.

V gene TRBV7-3 combines with J gene TRBJ2-3, with D tentatively TRBD2 (5 bases). Trimming pared 1 base from V and 4 bases from J, leaving 15 bases between. The CDR3 is 16 amino acids. Germline-derived CDR1 and CDR2 are SGHTA and FQGTGA. The CDR3 reads CASSLKVTTAADTQYF. The CDR3 region has the DNA TGTGCCAGCAGCTTAAAGGTGACTACCGCCGCAGATACGCAGTATTTT.

V usage is TRBV5-4 and J usage is TRBJ1-6; D remains unclear. The V gene lost 1 base and the J gene lost 7 bases, with 9 bases spanning the gap. The CDR3 contains 14 residues. The germline gives CDR1 SGHNT, CDR2 YYREEE (reference sequence). The CDR3 sequence: CASSLRAPNSPLHF. CDR3 nucleotide sequence: TGTGCCAGCAGCTTGAGAGCCCCCAATTCACCCCTCCACTTT.

The chain has TRBV7-2 and TRBJ1-2; D possibly corresponds to TRBD1 (6 bases). V lost 5 bases and J lost 4, with 17 bases in between. The CDR3 contains 15 residues. Germline V lookup: CDR1 SGHTA, CDR2 FQGNSA. The chain's CDR3 is CASSPEGGGLYGYTF. For the CDR3, the DNA is TGTGCCAGCAGCCCGGAAGGGGGGGGCCTCTATGGCTACACCTTC. The full variable domain, in which reference TRBV7-2 and TRBJ1-2 provide the parts outside the CDR3, is GAGVSQSPSNKVTEKGKDVELRCDPISGHTALYWYRQSLGQGLEFLIYFQGNSAPDKSGLPSDRFSAERTGGSVSTLTIQRTQQEDSAVYLCASSPEGGGLYGYTFGSGTRLTVV.

The genes are TRBV6-5 and TRBJ1-2; a possible D gene is TRBD1 (6 bases). Trimming took 6 bases from V and 2 from J, leaving 10 bases between them. The CDR3 has 13 residues. Germline V lookup: CDR1 MNHEY, CDR2 SVGAGI. CDR3 sequence reads: CASRQGSNYGYTF. The CDR3 nucleotides are TGTGCCAGCAGACAGGGATCCAACTATGGCTACACCTTC.

The table lists this clone with a few counts. The rearrangement uses TRBV7-2 and TRBJ2-3; a possible D gene is TRBD2 (6 bases). The V end was cut by 5 bases, the J end by 1 base, with 13 bases between. This CDR3 contains 15 residues. CDR1 is SGHTA, CDR2 FQGNSA, per germline. As DNA, the CDR3 is TGTGCCAGCAGCCCGGAGGGGATCGGCACAGATACGCAGTATTTT. Protein sequence: CASSPEGIGTDTQYF.

The chain joins TRBV5-1 to TRBJ1-4; D unresolved. Trimming took 4 bases from V and 3 from J, leaving 16 bases between them. Germline V gene data show CDR1 as SGHRS and CDR2 as YFSETQ. This CDR3 comprises 16 residues. The CDR3 DNA sequence: TGCGCCAGCAGCCCACTGGGGAGCGGGGCTAATGAAAAACTGTTTTTT. Translating it yields CASSPLGSGANEKLFF. The complete variable domain, with remaining parts taken from reference TRBV5-1 and TRBJ1-4, reads KAGVTQTPRYLIKTRGQQVTLSCSPISGHRSVSWYQQTPGQGLQFLFEYFSETQRNKGNFPGRFSGRQFSNSRSEMNVSTLELGDSALYLCASSPLGSGANEKLFFGSGTQLSVL.